What follows are 8 T cell receptor beta chains derived from one specimen sequenced in a study of shared clonotypes between healthy human individuals. Some clones are missing from TCRdb's copy, which holds only in-frame ones; the method was immunoSEQ multiplex PCR. The sample holds millions of clones, approximately 94% seen once. Naive CD8 cells, CD45RO-negative and positively selected for CCR7, excluded terminally differentiated effector memory CD45RA+ cells. Sequencing was carried out using naive CD8+ T cells sorted from blood. Receptors were obtained from a man younger than 35 in good health.

This clone was seen just once. This sequence joins TRBV7-9 and TRBJ1-6; a weak D match, TRBD1 (6 bases). With 3 bases removed from V and 6 bases from J, the gap between germline ends came to 12 bases. The CDR3 has 15 residues. Germline V CDR1 and CDR2: SEHNR, FQNEAQ (reference sequence). The CDR3 DNA follows: TGTGCCAGCAGCTTCGCAGGGGCGCTTAATTCACCCCTCCACTTT. Its protein product is CASSFAGALNSPLHF.

About this clone: This sample also contains other DNA sequences that code for the same CDR3. V gene TRBV20-1 combines with J gene TRBJ2-3; D perhaps matches TRBD2 (6 bases). Germline-derived CDR1 and CDR2 are DFQATT and SNEGSKA (reference sequence). With 6 bases removed from V and 5 bases from J, the gap between germline ends came to 9 bases. There are 11 residues in the CDR3. CDR3 protein: CSARLVDTQYF. The CDR3 DNA reads TGCAGTGCCCGACTAGTAGATACGCAGTATTTT.

This clone has just a few counts. Other DNA sequences in the sample encode the same CDR3. This chain uses TRBV11-2 with TRBJ2-5; 7 bases line up with TRBD2. Germline CDR1 reads SGHAT; CDR2 reads FQNNGV. V lost 0 bases and J lost 5; bases outside the gene matches: 6. This CDR3 is 15 amino acids long. The CDR3 DNA follows: TGTGCCAGCAGCTTAGATCCGGGAGGCGGGGAGACCCAGTACTTC. Its translation is CASSLDPGGGETQYF.

The genes are TRBV6-5 and TRBJ1-5; TRBD1 might be the D (6 bases). The CDR3 runs 13 residues. Trimming stripped 2 bases from V and 5 bases from J, with 7 bases between. Germline V gene sequence: CDR1 MNHEY, CDR2 SVGAGI. CDR3 coding DNA: TGTGCCAGCAGTTACGCAGGGGATCAGCCCCAGCATTTT. Amino acid sequence: CASSYAGDQPQHF.

The rearrangement uses TRBV6-1 and TRBJ2-7, with TRBD1 matching over 11 bases. There are 14 residues in the CDR3. CDR1 is MNHNS and CDR2 is SASEGT in the germline V gene. After removal of 7 bases from V and 2 bases from J, the junction contained 4 bases not matched to a gene. CDR3 coding DNA: TGTGCCAGCACTCCGGGACAGGGGGCCTACGAGCAGTACTTC. Protein product: CASTPGQGAYEQYF.

The V call is TRBV28, the J call TRBJ1-6; TRBD1 aligns across 7 bases. Germline CDR1 is MDHEN and CDR2 is SYDVKM. CDR3 length equals 13 residues. The ends lost 10 bases at V and 6 bases at J; junction bases unmatched: 6. CDR3 bases: TGTGCCACAGGGGGAAGGTCTAATTCACCCCTCCACTTT. It specifies CATGGRSNSPLHF.

With regard to this clone: This same CDR3 is encoded by further DNA sequences in the sample. The DNA of the CDR3 is TGTGCCAGCTCACTAGCGGGAGGGCTTAGCTCCTACAATGAGCAGTTCTTC. Translating it yields CASSLAGGLSSYNEQFF. The J gene is TRBJ2-1, the V gene TRBV18, with TRBD2 identical over 11 bases. CDR3 length: 17 amino acids. Germline trimming cut 4 bases from V and 0 bases from J; bases unmatched to any gene: 5. Germline lookup yields CDR1 KGHSH and CDR2 LQKENI.

This chain connects TRBV5-4 to TRBJ2-5, with 8 bases identical to TRBD1. The CDR3 is 14 residues long. The germline V gene has CDR1 SGHNT and CDR2 YYREEE (reference sequence). The ends lost 5 bases at V and 5 bases at J; junction bases unmatched: 8. This CDR3 reads CASRNQGAGETQYF. The CDR3 DNA reads as TGTGCCAGCAGAAATCAGGGGGCCGGTGAGACCCAGTACTTC. Looking up the rest from reference TRBV5-4 and TRBJ2-5 gives the full variable domain: ETGVTQSPTHLIKTRGQQVTLRCSSQSGHNTVSWYQQALGQGPQFIFQYYREEENGRGNFPPRFSGLQFPNYSSELNVNALELDDSALYLCASRNQGAGETQYFGPGTRLLVL.